Listed below are T cell receptor beta chains from one sample, sequenced in a study of T cell responses to AZD1222 COVID-19 vaccine. Some clones are missing from TCRdb's copy, which holds only in-frame ones; the method was immunoSEQ multiplex PCR. The data hold approximately 60,000 clones, with around nine tenths observed a single time. The material was peripheral blood, obtained 28 days after the second AZD1222 dose. All receptors derive from an adult who received the AZD1222 COVID-19 vaccine. Both conserved end residues are part of each CDR3. The order of the fields is D gene, V gene, J gene, clone size, CDR3 length, CDR3 protein, CDR3 DNA. The D gene is left open where the match is weak. Clone size, where shown, is once, few, many, or a class for clones that have expanded.

D gene: .
V gene: TRBV27
J gene: TRBJ2-1
clone size: .
CDR3 length: 15
CDR3 protein: CASSLSGLSYNEQFF
CDR3 DNA: TGTGCCAGCAGTTTATCAGGGCTCTCCTACAATGAGCAGTTCTTC

D gene: .
V gene: TRBV19
J gene: TRBJ1-1
clone size: .
CDR3 length: 12
CDR3 protein: CATRTGNTEAFF
CDR3 DNA: TGTGCCACCCGAACAGGGAACACTGAAGCTTTCTTT

D gene: .
V gene: TRBV7-9
J gene: TRBJ2-1
clone size: .
CDR3 length: 17
CDR3 protein: CASSPPFRARDYNEQFF
CDR3 DNA: .

D gene: .
V gene: TRBV4-1
J gene: TRBJ1-2
clone size: .
CDR3 length: 15
CDR3 protein: CASSQGTWLYDGYTF
CDR3 DNA: TGCGCCAGCAGCCAAGGGACTTGGTTATATGACGGCTACACCTTC

D gene: TRBD2
V gene: TRBV4-2
J gene: TRBJ2-1
clone size: once
CDR3 length: 16
CDR3 protein: CASSQGGGDRYNEQFF
CDR3 DNA: TGTGCCAGCAGCCAAGGGGGGGGAGATCGGTACAATGAGCAGTTCTTC

D gene: .
V gene: TRBV9
J gene: TRBJ1-6
clone size: .
CDR3 length: 14
CDR3 protein: CASSTGVDNSPLHF
CDR3 DNA: TGTGCCAGCAGCACGGGAGTCGATAATTCACCCCTCCACTTT

D gene: .
V gene: TRBV6-6
J gene: TRBJ1-2
clone size: .
CDR3 length: 12
CDR3 protein: CASSRENYGYTF
CDR3 DNA: TGTGCCAGCTCTAGGGAAAACTATGGCTACACCTTC

D gene: .
V gene: TRBV12-3/TRBV12-4
J gene: TRBJ1-1
clone size: .
CDR3 length: 13
CDR3 protein: CASSGDENTEAFF
CDR3 DNA: TGTGCCAGCAGCGGGGACGAGAACACTGAAGCTTTCTTT

D gene: .
V gene: TRBV7-9
J gene: TRBJ2-1
clone size: once
CDR3 length: 17
CDR3 protein: CASSLDGSLTTNNEQFF
CDR3 DNA: TGTGCCAGCAGCTTAGATGGGAGCCTTACTACGAACAATGAGCAGTTCTTC

D gene: TRBD2
V gene: TRBV11-1
J gene: TRBJ2-3
clone size: .
CDR3 length: 16
CDR3 protein: CASSPGTSGVTDTQYF
CDR3 DNA: TGTGCCAGCAGCCCGGGGACTAGCGGCGTCACAGATACGCAGTATTTT

D gene: .
V gene: TRBV19
J gene: TRBJ1-5
clone size: few
CDR3 length: 13
CDR3 protein: CASRGQYNQPQHF
CDR3 DNA: TGTGCCAGTCGAGGACAGTATAATCAGCCCCAGCATTTT

D gene: TRBD1
V gene: TRBV19
J gene: TRBJ1-4
clone size: .
CDR3 length: 16
CDR3 protein: CASSMVTGGIDEKLFF
CDR3 DNA: TGTGCCAGTAGTATGGTGACAGGGGGCATTGATGAAAAACTGTTTTTT

D gene: TRBD1
V gene: TRBV2
J gene: TRBJ2-4
clone size: once
CDR3 length: 15
CDR3 protein: CASSDGTGTGDIQYF
CDR3 DNA: TGTGCCAGCAGTGATGGGACAGGGACGGGAGACATTCAGTACTTC

D gene: TRBD1
V gene: TRBV5-4
J gene: TRBJ2-7
clone size: once
CDR3 length: 16
CDR3 protein: CASSSDRTGGTYEQYF
CDR3 DNA: TGTGCCAGCAGCTCGGACCGGACAGGGGGAACCTACGAGCAGTACTTC

D gene: TRBD1
V gene: TRBV6-6
J gene: TRBJ1-2
clone size: .
CDR3 length: 14
CDR3 protein: CASLIADRDYGYTF
CDR3 DNA: TGTGCCAGCCTTATTGCGGACAGGGACTATGGCTACACCTTC

D gene: .
V gene: TRBV7-9
J gene: TRBJ2-3
clone size: .
CDR3 length: 13
CDR3 protein: CASREVGPDTQYF
CDR3 DNA: TGTGCCAGCAGAGAGGTAGGGCCCGATACGCAGTATTTT

D gene: .
V gene: TRBV5-1
J gene: TRBJ2-7
clone size: .
CDR3 length: 15
CDR3 protein: CASSLQGPKLYEQYF
CDR3 DNA: TGCGCCAGCAGCTTACAGGGTCCGAAGCTCTACGAGCAGTACTTC

D gene: TRBD2
V gene: TRBV5-6
J gene: TRBJ2-1
clone size: .
CDR3 length: 16
CDR3 protein: CASSLEGSSGTNEQFF
CDR3 DNA: TGTGCCAGCAGCTTGGAAGGCAGTAGCGGGACCAATGAGCAGTTCTTC

D gene: TRBD2
V gene: TRBV20-1
J gene: TRBJ2-5
clone size: .
CDR3 length: 15
CDR3 protein: CSASIPAGVGETQYF
CDR3 DNA: TGCAGTGCTAGTATTCCAGCGGGAGTCGGAGAGACCCAGTACTTC

D gene: TRBD1
V gene: TRBV28
J gene: TRBJ1-2
clone size: .
CDR3 length: 15
CDR3 protein: CASRDRGERGYGYTF
CDR3 DNA: TGTGCCAGCCGGGACAGGGGAGAGAGAGGGTATGGCTACACCTTC

D gene: .
V gene: TRBV15
J gene: TRBJ1-6
clone size: .
CDR3 length: 18
CDR3 protein: CATSRVLGIPSYNSPLHF
CDR3 DNA: TGTGCCACCAGCAGAGTACTAGGGATACCCTCCTATAATTCACCCCTCCACTTT

D gene: TRBD2
V gene: TRBV10-2
J gene: TRBJ2-3
clone size: .
CDR3 length: 15
CDR3 protein: CASSPSGTSTDTQYF
CDR3 DNA: TGCGCCAGCAGTCCCAGCGGGACTAGCACAGATACGCAGTATTTT

D gene: TRBD1
V gene: TRBV28
J gene: TRBJ2-2
clone size: .
CDR3 length: 15
CDR3 protein: CASSSPGTGAGELFF
CDR3 DNA: TGTGCCAGCAGTTCCCCCGGGACAGGAGCCGGGGAGCTGTTTTTT

D gene: .
V gene: TRBV30
J gene: TRBJ1-6
clone size: once
CDR3 length: 14
CDR3 protein: CAWTYGPSNSPLHF
CDR3 DNA: TGTGCCTGGACGTACGGTCCCTCTAATTCACCCCTCCACTTT

D gene: .
V gene: TRBV7-2
J gene: TRBJ2-1
clone size: .
CDR3 length: 15
CDR3 protein: CASSSKENPYNEQFF
CDR3 DNA: TGTGCCAGCAGCTCGAAAGAAAACCCATACAATGAGCAGTTCTTC

D gene: .
V gene: TRBV27
J gene: TRBJ2-7
clone size: .
CDR3 length: 15
CDR3 protein: CASSGGSRSTYEQYF
CDR3 DNA: TGTGCCAGCAGTGGGGGAAGCCGTAGTACCTACGAGCAGTACTTC

D gene: .
V gene: TRBV6-5
J gene: TRBJ1-2
clone size: .
CDR3 length: 16
CDR3 protein: CASSYSRQPTNYGYTF
CDR3 DNA: TGTGCCAGCAGTTACTCAAGACAGCCAACTAACTATGGCTACACCTTC

D gene: .
V gene: TRBV30
J gene: TRBJ1-1
clone size: .
CDR3 length: 12
CDR3 protein: CAWSVPGTEAFF
CDR3 DNA: TGTGCCTGGAGTGTCCCTGGCACTGAAGCTTTCTTT

D gene: .
V gene: TRBV5-1
J gene: TRBJ2-7
clone size: .
CDR3 length: 15
CDR3 protein: CASSLGLQPTYEQYF
CDR3 DNA: TGCGCCAGCAGCTTGGGACTACAACCCACCTACGAGCAGTACTTC

D gene: TRBD1
V gene: TRBV5-1
J gene: TRBJ1-2
clone size: .
CDR3 length: 13
CDR3 protein: CASSFQGAVGYTF
CDR3 DNA: TGCGCCAGCAGCTTTCAGGGGGCGGTGGGCTACACCTTC

D gene: .
V gene: TRBV19
J gene: TRBJ1-5
clone size: .
CDR3 length: 17
CDR3 protein: CATSELGGGVGNQPQHF
CDR3 DNA: TGTGCCACCTCCGAGTTAGGTGGAGGGGTAGGCAATCAGCCCCAGCATTTT